These T cell receptor beta chains were read from a single sample in a study of blood T cell repertoires in COVID-19. Sequencing was performed with immunoSEQ multiplex PCR; in TCRdb, only in-frame clones are kept and a portion is missing. Among approximately 130,000 clones listed, 80% to 90% were seen once. Sequencing was carried out using peripheral blood. Every receptor here comes from a human donor in a cohort sampled during active COVID-19. Both conserved end residues are part of each CDR3. Fields, in order: CDR3 protein, J gene, V gene.

CASSEWEKQPQHF,TRBJ1-5,TRBV6-1
CASSPNRGGNQPQHF,TRBJ1-5,TRBV6-5
CASSLDLVSRGSRYEQYF,TRBJ2-7,TRBV11-2
CASSLNAGGSQETQYF,TRBJ2-5,TRBV11-2
CASSVGGTALGTDTQYF,TRBJ2-3,TRBV9
CAISPSGGATLTYEQYF,TRBJ2-7,TRBV10-3
CSVEDFGGRGGYTF,TRBJ1-2,TRBV29-1
CASMYSGEGETQYF,TRBJ2-5,TRBV3-1/TRBV3-2
CASSMGSGGAQTQYF,TRBJ2-5,TRBV19
CASSFSGGLYEQYF,TRBJ2-7,TRBV27
CASSRRGVGDTEAFF,TRBJ1-1,TRBV18
CASSLTGDYGYTF,TRBJ1-2,TRBV7-8
CANPWIAGDYNEQFF,TRBJ2-1,TRBV12-5
CASSLTGESTDTQYF,TRBJ2-3,TRBV5-1
CASSLRAGAGANVLTF,TRBJ2-6,TRBV5-8
CASTQGTGTEAFF,TRBJ1-1,TRBV12-3/TRBV12-4
CASSREYTGPRGKTQYF,TRBJ2-5,TRBV3-1/TRBV3-2
CASSFPLAGGREQFF,TRBJ2-1,TRBV7-6
CSVTTTGGPDTQYF,TRBJ2-3,TRBV29-1
CASSRDTRDEKLFF,TRBJ1-4,TRBV9
CASSDIPSGGGTGELFF,TRBJ2-2,TRBV10-2
CASSFGGWGNTIYF,TRBJ1-3,TRBV28
CASSLRTERNEQFF,TRBJ2-1,TRBV3-1/TRBV3-2
CERSGSYEQYF,TRBJ2-7,TRBV7-9
CAWSEGTGQKPQHF,TRBJ1-5,TRBV30
CATSRDAGRWEKLFF,TRBJ1-4,TRBV15
CASSPQGAGANVLTF,TRBJ2-6,TRBV19
CATSRQTVSGNTIYF,TRBJ1-3,TRBV15
CATSRGGTSYEQYF,TRBJ2-7,TRBV15
CASRILPALAGGQNEQFF,TRBJ2-1,TRBV5-4
CASSPTPASSYNEQFF,TRBJ2-1,TRBV23-1
CASSFSREEDEQYF,TRBJ2-7,TRBV11-2
CANSLGVTGVNTEAFF,TRBJ1-1,TRBV7-6
CASSLDRGVAAQYF,TRBJ2-3,TRBV5-8
CASSFARRGNEQFF,TRBJ2-1,TRBV11-2
CASSNRWYEQYF,TRBJ2-7,TRBV5-6
CASSTSSSGRPYEQYF,TRBJ2-7,TRBV19
CASSKRAGAPYEQYF,TRBJ2-7,TRBV7-2
CASSLAGLGEETQYF,TRBJ2-5,TRBV7-6
CASTLAGEETQYF,TRBJ2-5,TRBV5-1
CAWTRGTGELFF,TRBJ2-2,TRBV30
CASSTLTGSHTEAFF,TRBJ1-1,TRBV5-1
CASSQRTGNGYTF,TRBJ1-2,TRBV3-1/TRBV3-2
CASSSSGSEQFF,TRBJ2-1,TRBV7-3
CASSLQVGMNTGELFF,TRBJ2-2,TRBV7-6
CASSSSLRDRGNTDTQYF,TRBJ2-3,TRBV7-9
CASSYSVAGLYEQFF,TRBJ2-1,TRBV6-5
CASSQGGDRGSYEQYF,TRBJ2-7,TRBV4-1
CASSLASGGSTDTQYF,TRBJ2-3,TRBV7-8
CASSPRQGAIPYF,TRBJ2-7,TRBV18
CASISRGQGKNTEAFF,TRBJ1-1,TRBV6-6